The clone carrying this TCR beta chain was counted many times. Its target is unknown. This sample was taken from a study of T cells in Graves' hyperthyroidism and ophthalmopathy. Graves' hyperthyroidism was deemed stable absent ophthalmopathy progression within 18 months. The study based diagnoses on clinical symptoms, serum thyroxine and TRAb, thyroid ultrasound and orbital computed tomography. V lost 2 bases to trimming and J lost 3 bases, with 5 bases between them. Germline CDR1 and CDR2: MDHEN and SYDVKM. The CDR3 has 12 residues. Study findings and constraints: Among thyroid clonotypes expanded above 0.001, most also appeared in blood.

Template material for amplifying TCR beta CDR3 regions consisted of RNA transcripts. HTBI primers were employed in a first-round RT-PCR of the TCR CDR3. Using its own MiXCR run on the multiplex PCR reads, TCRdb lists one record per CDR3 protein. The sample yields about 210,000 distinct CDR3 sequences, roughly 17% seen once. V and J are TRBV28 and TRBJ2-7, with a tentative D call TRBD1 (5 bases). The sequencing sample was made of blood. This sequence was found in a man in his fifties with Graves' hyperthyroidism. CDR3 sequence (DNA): TGTGCCAGCAGTTTAACAGGCTACGAGCAGTACTTC. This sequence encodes CASSLTGYEQYF. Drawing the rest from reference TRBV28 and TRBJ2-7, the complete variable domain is DVKVTQSSRYLVKRTGEKVFLECVQDMDHENMFWYRQDPGLGLRLIYFSYDVKMKEKGDIPEGYSVSREKKERFSLILESASTNQTSMYLCASSLTGYEQYFGPGTRLTVT.